This entry is about one TCR beta chain. What it recognizes is unknown. The sample originates from a study of cytomegalovirus exposure and HLA in healthy donors. The PCR had 60 Vbeta and 13 Jbeta primers. Assay: immunoSEQ multiplex PCR; the TCRdb copy retains only in-frame clones and omits some. The sample includes more than 90,000 clones. Trimming cost V 3 bases and J 8 bases, with 9 bases left between them. The CDR3 has 12 residues. Germline CDR1 reads SGHRS; CDR2 reads YFSETQ. Study results and caveats: The productive fraction for most TCR beta V segments was about 87% or about 30% in an earlier analysis. TCR beta chain V- and J-gene trimming was linked, in a later analysis, to a missense variant in DCLRE1C. Associated with cytomegalovirus, according to the listing, were some 180 TCR beta chains. Later, an analysis found that common viral pathogens appeared to be linked with several of the most significant clusters.

The sequenced sample was PBMCs. The sequence was obtained from a man aged 35 to 55 in good health and CMV-seropositive. The rearrangement joins TRBV5-1 to TRBJ2-1; no clear D. The CDR3 nucleotides read TGCGCCAGCAGCTCTAATCAAGATGAGCAGTTCTTC. Translating it yields CASSSNQDEQFF.